These T cell receptor beta chains were read from a single sample in a study of blood T cell repertoires in COVID-19. Method: immunoSEQ multiplex PCR; TCRdb's copy keeps in-frame clones and lacks some. The sample has over 350,000 clones, 87% seen once. The sample was PBMCs or T cells enriched from blood (not recorded which). These TCRs come from a woman between 18 and 30 years old with acute COVID-19. Each CDR3 is given with its conserved first and last residue. A D gene is named only where the DNA matches it firmly. Where a row states a size, it is once, few, many or the class of an expanded clone; other rows omit it.

J,D,V,length,size,DNA,CDR3
TRBJ2-1,TRBD1,TRBV10-3,15,NA,TGTGCCATCACCCCGACAGGGGGCAGATTAAATGAGCAGTTCTTC,CAITPTGGRLNEQFF
TRBJ1-5,NA,TRBV27,13,NA,TGTGCCAGCAGTTTAGCAGTTAATCAGCCCCAGCATTTT,CASSLAVNQPQHF
TRBJ1-2,NA,TRBV11-2,17,once,TGTGCCAGCAGCTCGTCCTTACCTCAGGGATGGTACTATGGCTACACCTTC,CASSSSLPQGWYYGYTF
TRBJ1-1,NA,TRBV4-3,15,NA,TGCGCCAGCAGCCAAGGCCCGGAGAGGTACACTGAAGCTTTCTTT,CASSQGPERYTEAFF
TRBJ1-3,NA,TRBV13,16,NA,TGTGCCAGCAGCTTAGGAGGGGGGGTCGCTGGAAACACCATATATTTT,CASSLGGGVAGNTIYF
TRBJ2-7,TRBD2,TRBV10-1,17,NA,TGCGCCAGCAGTGGAGCGCAAATCAGGACTAGCGGCTACGAGCAGTACTTC,CASSGAQIRTSGYEQYF
TRBJ2-5,NA,TRBV5-1,15,NA,TGCGCCAGCAGCTTGGACCCCCCAGGGGTGGAGACCCAGTACTTC,CASSLDPPGVETQYF
TRBJ1-1,NA,TRBV20-1,14,NA,TGCAGTGCTAGTTCCCGGCAGGGGAATTCTGAAGCTTTCTTT,CSASSRQGNSEAFF
TRBJ2-1,TRBD1,TRBV11-2,16,NA,TGTGCCAGCAGCACCCGCCGGGACAGGGGGCACAATGAGCAGTTCTTC,CASSTRRDRGHNEQFF
TRBJ1-5,NA,TRBV24-1,16,NA,TGTGCCACCAGTGATTTGTGGCGGGGAGGGAATCAGCCCCAGCATTTT,CATSDLWRGGNQPQHF